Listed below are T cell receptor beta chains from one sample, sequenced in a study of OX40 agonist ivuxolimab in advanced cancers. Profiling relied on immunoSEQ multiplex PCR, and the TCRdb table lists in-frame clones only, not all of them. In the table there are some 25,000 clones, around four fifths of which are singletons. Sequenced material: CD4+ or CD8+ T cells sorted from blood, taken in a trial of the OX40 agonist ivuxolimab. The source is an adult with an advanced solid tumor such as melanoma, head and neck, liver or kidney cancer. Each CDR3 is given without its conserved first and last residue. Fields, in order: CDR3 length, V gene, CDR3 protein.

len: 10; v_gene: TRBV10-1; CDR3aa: ASSEGEYEQY
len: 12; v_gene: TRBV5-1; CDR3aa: ASSQAGGNYGYT
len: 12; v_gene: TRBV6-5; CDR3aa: ASREGVGANVLT
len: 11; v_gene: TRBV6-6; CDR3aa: ASPANRNTEAF
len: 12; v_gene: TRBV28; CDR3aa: ASSLGQGAYGYT
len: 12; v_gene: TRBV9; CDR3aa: ASSVDGSTDTQY
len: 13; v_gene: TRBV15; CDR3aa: ATSSPDRGEETQY
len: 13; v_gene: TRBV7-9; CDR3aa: ASSLSLAGFSEQY
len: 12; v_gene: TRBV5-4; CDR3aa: ASSSGRNTGELF
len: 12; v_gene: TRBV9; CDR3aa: ASSVGVGAQPQH
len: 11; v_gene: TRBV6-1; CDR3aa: ASADSLSNEQF
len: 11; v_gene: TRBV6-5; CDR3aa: ASRVSSYNEQF
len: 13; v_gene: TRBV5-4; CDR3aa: ASSVPQELNYGYT
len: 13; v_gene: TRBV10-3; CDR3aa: AISEAYGYRETQY
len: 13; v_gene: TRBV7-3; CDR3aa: ASSLTSTATGELF
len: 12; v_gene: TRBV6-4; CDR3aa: ASSVGQETDTQY
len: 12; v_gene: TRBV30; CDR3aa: AWSPGPSTDTQY
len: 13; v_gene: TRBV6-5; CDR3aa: ASSYFAGGNNEQF
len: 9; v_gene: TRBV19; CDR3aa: ASSIGGPQH
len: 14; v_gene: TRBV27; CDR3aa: ASSFSPGTWKDTQY
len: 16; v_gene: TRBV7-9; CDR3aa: ASSLVGLAGPSTDTQY
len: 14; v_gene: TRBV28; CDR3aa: ASSLSTQGPNYGYT
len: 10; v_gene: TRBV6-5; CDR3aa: ASSPTGDEQF
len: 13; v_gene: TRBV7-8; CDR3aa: ASSFLAGLYNEQF
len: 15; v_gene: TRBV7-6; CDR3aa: ASSPRTSGGITDTQY
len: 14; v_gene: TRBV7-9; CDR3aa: ASSLHTRDSSYEQY
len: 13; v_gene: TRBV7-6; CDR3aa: ASSPPMLAKNIQY
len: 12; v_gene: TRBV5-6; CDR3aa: ASSPQGLNYGYT
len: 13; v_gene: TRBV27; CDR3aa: ASGLLAGGIVEQF
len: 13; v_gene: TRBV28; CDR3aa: ASSLMGASNQPQH
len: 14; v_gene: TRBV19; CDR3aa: ASSIDLWRGSYEQY
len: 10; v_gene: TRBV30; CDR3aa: AGRGERDEQY
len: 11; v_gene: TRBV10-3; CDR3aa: AISDLAPDEQY
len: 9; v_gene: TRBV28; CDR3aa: ALGGAGELF
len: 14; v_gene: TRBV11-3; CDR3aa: ASSSRTSGSYNEQF
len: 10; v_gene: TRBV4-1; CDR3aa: ASSPDFDTQY
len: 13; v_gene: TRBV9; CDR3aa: ASSAAGTDTFSQY
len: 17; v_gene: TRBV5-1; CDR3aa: ASSSRRGQREVFSYEQY
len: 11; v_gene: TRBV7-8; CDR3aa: ASSLATVTEAF
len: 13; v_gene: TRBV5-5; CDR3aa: ASSLGGHSNQPQH
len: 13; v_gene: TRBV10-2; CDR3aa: ASSGDRERGYGYT
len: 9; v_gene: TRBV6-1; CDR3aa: ASRTPYEQY
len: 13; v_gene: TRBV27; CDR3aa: ASSFITGATDTQY
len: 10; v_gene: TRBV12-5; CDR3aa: ASGLPQLEQF
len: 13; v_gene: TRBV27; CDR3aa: ASSPKGAPNYGYT
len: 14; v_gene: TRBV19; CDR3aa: ASTPMGGSSYNEQF
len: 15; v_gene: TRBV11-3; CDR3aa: ASSLVTGVGIYNEQF
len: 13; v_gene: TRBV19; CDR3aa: ASSIGQGASYEQY
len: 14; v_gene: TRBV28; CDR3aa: ASSPRTGDLNYGYT
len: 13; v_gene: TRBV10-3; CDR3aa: AISEPGTSKGKQY
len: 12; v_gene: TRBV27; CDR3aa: ASIGRGASQPQH